This T cell receptor (beta chain) was sequenced for a study of T-cell reconstitution after alpha-beta-depleted transplantation in children. The germline V gene encodes CDR1 LNHNV and CDR2 YYDKDF (reference sequence). The V end lost 3 bases, the J end lost 2 bases, and 16 bases lay between the germline ends. The CDR3 has 16 residues. The TCRbeta library incorporated unique molecular identifiers. MiXCR, applied by TCRdb to the PCR reads, yields one record per CDR3 protein. The table includes about 610,000 distinct CDR3 sequences, about 10% detected once. Material: PBMCs from the stem cell graft donor, obtained from the stem cell graft. This sequence originates from a human donor who donated a stem cell graft to a child with acute myeloid leukemia. The chain uses TRBV15 and TRBJ2-5; no clear D gene. The CDR3 DNA follows: TGTGCCACCAGCAGGGTGGGTCAGGCTCATCAAGAGACCCAGTACTTC. This codes for CATSRVGQAHQETQYF.